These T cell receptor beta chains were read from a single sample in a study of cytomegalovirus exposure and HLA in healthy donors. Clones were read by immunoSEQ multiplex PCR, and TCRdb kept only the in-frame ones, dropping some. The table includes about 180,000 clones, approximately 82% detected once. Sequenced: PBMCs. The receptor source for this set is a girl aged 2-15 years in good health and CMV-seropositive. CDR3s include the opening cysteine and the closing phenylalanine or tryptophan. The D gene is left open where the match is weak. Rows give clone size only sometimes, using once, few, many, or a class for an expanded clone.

TGTGCCACGCAGGGTTCTGGAAACACCATATATTTT,CATQGSGNTIYF,12,few,.,TRBV6-1,TRBJ1-3
TGTGCCAGCTCAACAGGACAGGGGGGCATGAACACTGAAGCTTTCTTT,CASSTGQGGMNTEAFF,16,.,TRBD1,TRBV18,TRBJ1-1
TGTGCCAGCAGTGTTGCCATTCAGGGGAACCTCTCTGGAAACACCATATATTTT,CASSVAIQGNLSGNTIYF,18,.,.,TRBV6-1,TRBJ1-3
TGTGCCAGCAGCCAGACAGGATATGGCTACACCTTC,CASSQTGYGYTF,12,.,.,TRBV28,TRBJ1-2
TGTGCCAGCAGTCCCCGGACAGGGTGGGATGAAAAACTGTTTTTT,CASSPRTGWDEKLFF,15,.,TRBD1,TRBV28,TRBJ1-4
TGCGCCAGTAGCTTGACTAGCGGGGAATACAATGAGCAGTTCTTC,CASSLTSGEYNEQFF,15,.,TRBD2,TRBV5-1,TRBJ2-1
TGCGCCAGCAGCCCCCAGGTGAACACTGAAGCTTTCTTT,CASSPQVNTEAFF,13,.,.,TRBV5-1,TRBJ1-1
TGTGCCAGCAGTGCAGGGACAGGGGGCTACGAGCAGTACTTC,CASSAGTGGYEQYF,14,few,TRBD1,TRBV6-1,TRBJ2-7
TGCGCCAGCGCCTCGGGACACGACACAGATACGCAGTATTTT,CASASGHDTDTQYF,14,.,.,TRBV5-1,TRBJ2-3
TGTGCCAGCAGTGGTCAGGTCTATCCCTACAATAATTCACCCCTCCACTTT,CASSGQVYPYNNSPLHF,17,once,.,TRBV27,TRBJ1-6
TGTGCCAGTAGTATGAGAGGGATCGAGCAGTTCTTC,CASSMRGIEQFF,12,.,.,TRBV19,TRBJ2-1
TGTGCCAGCAGCGCCGAGCTAGCGGGAGGACCAGATACGCAGTATTTT,CASSAELAGGPDTQYF,16,.,TRBD2,TRBV9,TRBJ2-3
TGTGCCAGCAGCTTAAAGGCGGCCGCCTATGGGGAGCAGTACTTC,CASSLKAAAYGEQYF,15,.,.,TRBV11-2,TRBJ2-7
TGTGCCAGCAGCTTAAATAGCGGAATCACAGATACGCAGTATTTT,CASSLNSGITDTQYF,15,.,.,TRBV7-3,TRBJ2-3
TGCGCCAGCAGCCAAACTCGACAGGGGGCTGTAGAGCAGTACTTC,CASSQTRQGAVEQYF,15,.,TRBD1,TRBV4-1,TRBJ2-7
TGTGCCAGCAGCGTAACGGGAGGCTTCTCTAGCGAGCAGTACTTC,CASSVTGGFSSEQYF,15,.,TRBD2,TRBV9,TRBJ2-7
TGTGCCAGTAGTATTACTAGCGCTCTCTCCTACAATGAGCAGTTCTTC,CASSITSALSYNEQFF,16,.,TRBD2,TRBV19,TRBJ2-1
TGTGCCAGCGCCTCCGGGACTAGCGGACAAGAGACCCAGTACTTC,CASASGTSGQETQYF,15,.,TRBD2,TRBV6-6,TRBJ2-5